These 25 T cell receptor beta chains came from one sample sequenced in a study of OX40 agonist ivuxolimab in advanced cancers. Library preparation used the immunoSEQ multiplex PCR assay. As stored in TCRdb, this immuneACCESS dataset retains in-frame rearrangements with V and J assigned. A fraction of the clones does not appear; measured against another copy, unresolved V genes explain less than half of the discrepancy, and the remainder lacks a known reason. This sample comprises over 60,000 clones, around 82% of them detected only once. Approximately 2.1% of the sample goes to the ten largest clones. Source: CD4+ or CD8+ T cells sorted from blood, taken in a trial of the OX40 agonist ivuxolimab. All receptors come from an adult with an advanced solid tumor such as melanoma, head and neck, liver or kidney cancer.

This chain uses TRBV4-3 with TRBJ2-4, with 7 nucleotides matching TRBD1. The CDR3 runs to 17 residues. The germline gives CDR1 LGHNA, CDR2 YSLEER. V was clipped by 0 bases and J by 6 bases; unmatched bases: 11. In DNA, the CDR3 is TGCGCCAGCAGCCAAGAAGGAGGTAACAGGGGAATAAACATTCAGTACTTC. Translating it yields CASSQEGGNRGINIQYF.

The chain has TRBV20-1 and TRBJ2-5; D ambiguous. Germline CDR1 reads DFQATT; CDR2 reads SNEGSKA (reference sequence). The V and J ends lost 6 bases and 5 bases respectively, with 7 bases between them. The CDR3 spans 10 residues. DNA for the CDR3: TGCAGTGCCCTGGGGGAGACCCAGTACTTC. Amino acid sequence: CSALGETQYF.

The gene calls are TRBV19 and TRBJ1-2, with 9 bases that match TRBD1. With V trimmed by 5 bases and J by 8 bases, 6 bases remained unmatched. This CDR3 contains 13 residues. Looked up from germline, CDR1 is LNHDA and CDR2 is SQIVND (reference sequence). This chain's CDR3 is CASSVRDRDGYTF. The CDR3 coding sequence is TGTGCCAGTAGTGTCCGGGACAGGGACGGCTACACCTTC.

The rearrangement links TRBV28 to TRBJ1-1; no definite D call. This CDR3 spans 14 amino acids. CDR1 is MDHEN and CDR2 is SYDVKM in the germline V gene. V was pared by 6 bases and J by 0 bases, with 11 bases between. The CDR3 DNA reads TGTGCCAGCAGCAGATCCGGGGTGAACACTGAAGCTTTCTTT. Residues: CASSRSGVNTEAFF.

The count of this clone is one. This CDR3 reads CASSPTGTSGRKTGELFF. The CDR3 DNA reads TGTGCCAGCAGTCCCACCGGGACTAGCGGGAGAAAAACCGGGGAGCTGTTTTTT. The chain is built from TRBV28 and TRBJ2-2, with TRBD2 matching 14 bases. Germline V gene data show CDR1 as MDHEN and CDR2 as SYDVKM. V was pared by 5 bases and J by 5 bases, with 10 bases of the junction left unmatched. The CDR3 runs to 18 residues.

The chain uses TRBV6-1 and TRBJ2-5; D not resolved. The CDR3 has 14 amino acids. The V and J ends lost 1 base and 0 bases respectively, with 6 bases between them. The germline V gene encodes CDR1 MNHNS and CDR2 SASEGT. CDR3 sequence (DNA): TGTGCCAGCAGTGAAGGCTTCTACCAAGAGACCCAGTACTTC. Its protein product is CASSEGFYQETQYF.

DNA for the CDR3: TGCGCCAGCAGCTCTGTATGGCGGGGGGGCCCGCAGACCCAGTACTTC. It is translated as CASSSVWRGGPQTQYF. J is TRBJ2-5 and V is TRBV4-1; 9 positions agree with TRBD2. The CDR3 runs 16 residues. Unmatched junction bases numbered 13, after V lost 5 bases and J lost 6 bases. Germline V gene lookup returns CDR1 MGHRA and CDR2 YSYEKL.

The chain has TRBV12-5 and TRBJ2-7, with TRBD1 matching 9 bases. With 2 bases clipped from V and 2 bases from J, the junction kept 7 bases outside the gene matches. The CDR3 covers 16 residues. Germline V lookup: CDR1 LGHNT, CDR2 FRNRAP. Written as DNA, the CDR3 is TGTGCTAGTGGTTTGATCGGGACAGGGAGACCCTACGAGCAGTACTTC. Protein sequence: CASGLIGTGRPYEQYF.

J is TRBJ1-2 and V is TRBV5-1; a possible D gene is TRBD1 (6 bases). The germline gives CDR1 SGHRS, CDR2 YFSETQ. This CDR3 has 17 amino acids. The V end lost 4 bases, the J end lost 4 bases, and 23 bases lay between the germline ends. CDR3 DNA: TGCGCCAGCAGCGGATTCCACCGGGACAAGGATGTCTATGGCTACACCTTC. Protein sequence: CASSGFHRDKDVYGYTF.

CDR3 DNA: TGTGCCAGCAGCGGGGGTCAGTTTTCTTACGAGCAGTACTTC. Protein: CASSGGQFSYEQYF. The genes are TRBV14 and TRBJ2-7; D might be TRBD1 or TRBD2, each matching 5 bases. CDR1 SGHDN and CDR2 FVKESK come from the germline V gene. V shed 5 bases and J shed 4 bases, with 15 bases lying between them. The CDR3 runs to 14 residues.

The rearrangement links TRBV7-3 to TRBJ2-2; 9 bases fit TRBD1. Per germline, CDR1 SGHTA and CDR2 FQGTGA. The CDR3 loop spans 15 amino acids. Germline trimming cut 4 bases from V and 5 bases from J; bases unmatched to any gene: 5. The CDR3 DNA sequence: TGTGCCAGCAGCTCGCTACAGGGGGCAACCGGGGAGCTGTTTTTT. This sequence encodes CASSSLQGATGELFF.

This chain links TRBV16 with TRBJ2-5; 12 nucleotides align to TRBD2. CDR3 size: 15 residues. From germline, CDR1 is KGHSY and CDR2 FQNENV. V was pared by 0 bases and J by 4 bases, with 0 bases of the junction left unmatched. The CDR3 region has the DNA TGTGCCAGCAGCCAATCGGGACTAGCGGGAGAGACCCAGTACTTC. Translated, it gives CASSQSGLAGETQYF. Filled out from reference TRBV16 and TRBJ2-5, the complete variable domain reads GEEVAQTPKHLVRGEGQKAKLYCAPIKGHSYVFWYQQVLKNEFKFLISFQNENVFDETGMPKERFSAKCLPNSPCSLEIQATKLEDSAVYFCASSQSGLAGETQYFGPGTRLLVL.

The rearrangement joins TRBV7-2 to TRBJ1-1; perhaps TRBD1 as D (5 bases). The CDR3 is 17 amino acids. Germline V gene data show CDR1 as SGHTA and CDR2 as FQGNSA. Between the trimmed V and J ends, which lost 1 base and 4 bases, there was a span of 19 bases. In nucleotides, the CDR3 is TGTGCCAGCAGCTTAGTAGGGGTCCGAATAAGATCCACTGAAGCTTTCTTT. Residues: CASSLVGVRIRSTEAFF.

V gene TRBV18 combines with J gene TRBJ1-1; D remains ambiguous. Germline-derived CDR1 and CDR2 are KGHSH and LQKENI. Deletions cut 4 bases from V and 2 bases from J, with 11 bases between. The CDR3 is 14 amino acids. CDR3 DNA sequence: TGTGCCAGCTCACTCGGACGGGGAAACACTGAAGCTTTCTTT. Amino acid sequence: CASSLGRGNTEAFF.

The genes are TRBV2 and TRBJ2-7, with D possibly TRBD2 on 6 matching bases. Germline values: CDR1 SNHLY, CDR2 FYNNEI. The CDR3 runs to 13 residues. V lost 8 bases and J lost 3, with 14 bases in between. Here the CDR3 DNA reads TGTGCCAGCCGCCGGGACTCGAACTACGAGCAGTACTTC. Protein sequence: CASRRDSNYEQYF.

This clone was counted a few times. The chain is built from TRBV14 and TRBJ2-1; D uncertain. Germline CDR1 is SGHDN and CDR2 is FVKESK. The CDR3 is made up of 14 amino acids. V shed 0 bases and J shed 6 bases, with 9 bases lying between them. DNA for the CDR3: TGTGCCAGCAGCCAAGAACTCTTCATCAATGAGCAGTTCTTC. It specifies CASSQELFINEQFF.

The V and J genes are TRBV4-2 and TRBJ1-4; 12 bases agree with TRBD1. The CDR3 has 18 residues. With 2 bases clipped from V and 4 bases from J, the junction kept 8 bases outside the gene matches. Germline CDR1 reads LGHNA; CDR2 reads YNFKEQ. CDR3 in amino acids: CASSQIPGQGAFNEKLFF. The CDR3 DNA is TGTGCCAGCAGCCAAATCCCGGGACAGGGGGCTTTTAATGAAAAACTGTTTTTT.

CDR3 in amino acids: CASSLAAGVDGYTF. The CDR3 nucleotides are TGTGCCAGCAGTTTAGCAGCGGGGGTCGACGGCTACACCTTC. The chain is built from TRBV28 and TRBJ1-2; D might be TRBD1 (5 bases). The V and J ends lost 2 bases and 8 bases respectively, with 15 bases between them. The CDR3 extends over 14 amino acids. Germline V lookup: CDR1 MDHEN, CDR2 SYDVKM.

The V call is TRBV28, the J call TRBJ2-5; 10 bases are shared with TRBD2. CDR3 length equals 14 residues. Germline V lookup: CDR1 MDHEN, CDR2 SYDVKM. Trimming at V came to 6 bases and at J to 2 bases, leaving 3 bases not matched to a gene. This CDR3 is CASRRTSGQETQYF. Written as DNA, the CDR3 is TGTGCCAGCAGAAGGACTAGCGGACAAGAGACCCAGTACTTC. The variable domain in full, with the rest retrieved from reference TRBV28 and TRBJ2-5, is DVKVTQSSRYLVKRTGEKVFLECVQDMDHENMFWYRQDPGLGLRLIYFSYDVKMKEKGDIPEGYSVSREKKERFSLILESASTNQTSMYLCASRRTSGQETQYFGPGTRLLVL.

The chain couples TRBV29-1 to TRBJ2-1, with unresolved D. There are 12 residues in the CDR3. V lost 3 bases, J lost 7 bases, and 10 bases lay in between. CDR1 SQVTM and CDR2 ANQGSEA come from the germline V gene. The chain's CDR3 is CSVEALLNEQFF. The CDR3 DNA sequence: TGCAGCGTTGAGGCCTTGCTGAATGAGCAGTTCTTC.

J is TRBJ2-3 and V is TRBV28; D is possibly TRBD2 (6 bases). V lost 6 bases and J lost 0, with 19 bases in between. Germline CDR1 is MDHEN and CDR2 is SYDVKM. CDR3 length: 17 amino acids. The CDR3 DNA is TGTGCCAGCAGAAAGGGTGGGCGGGGAACTAGCACAGATACGCAGTATTTT. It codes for CASRKGGRGTSTDTQYF.

This CDR3 is CASSLGRQGKKGEAFF. In nucleotides, the CDR3 is TGTGCCAGCAGCCTAGGAAGACAGGGAAAAAAAGGTGAAGCTTTCTTT. This rearrangement joins TRBV7-9 to TRBJ1-1; 7 bases agree with TRBD1. After removal of 5 bases from V and 7 bases from J, the junction contained 16 bases not matched to a gene. The CDR3 sequence is 16 residues long. The germline CDR1 and CDR2 sequences are SEHNR and FQNEAQ (reference sequence).

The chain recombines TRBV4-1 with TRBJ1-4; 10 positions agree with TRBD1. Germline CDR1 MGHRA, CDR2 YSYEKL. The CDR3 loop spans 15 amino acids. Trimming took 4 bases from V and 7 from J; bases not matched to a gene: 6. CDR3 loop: CASSLSGTGVEKLFF. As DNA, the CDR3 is TGCGCCAGCAGCCTATCCGGGACAGGGGTTGAAAAACTGTTTTTT.

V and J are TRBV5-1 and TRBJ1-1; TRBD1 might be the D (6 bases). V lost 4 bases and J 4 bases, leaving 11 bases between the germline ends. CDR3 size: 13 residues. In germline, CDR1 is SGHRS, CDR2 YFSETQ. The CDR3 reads CASSEGGFTEAFF. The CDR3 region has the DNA TGCGCCAGCAGCGAGGGGGGGTTCACTGAAGCTTTCTTT.

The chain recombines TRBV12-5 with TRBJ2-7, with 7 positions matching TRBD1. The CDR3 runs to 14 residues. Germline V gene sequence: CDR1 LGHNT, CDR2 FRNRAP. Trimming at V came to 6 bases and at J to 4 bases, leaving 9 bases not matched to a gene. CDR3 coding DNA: TGTGCTAGTGGAACAGGGGTCGCGGCGTACGAGCAGTACTTC. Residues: CASGTGVAAYEQYF. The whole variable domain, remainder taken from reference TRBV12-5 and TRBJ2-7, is DARVTQTPRHKVTEMGQEVTMRCQPILGHNTVFWYRQTMMQGLELLAYFRNRAPLDDSGMPKDRFSAEMPDATLATLKIQPSEPRDSAVYFCASGTGVAAYEQYFGPGTRLTVT.